A selection of T cell receptor beta chains follows, all from one sample in a study of CD8+ T cells in alopecia areata. Clones were read by immunoSEQ multiplex PCR, and TCRdb kept only the in-frame ones, dropping some. The sample has more than 150,000 clones, roughly half seen once. Specimen: CD8+ T cells sorted from blood, collected around week 54, from a patient treated with tofacitinib. The source is a human donor with alopecia areata. Both conserved end residues are part of each CDR3. A D gene is named only where the DNA matches it firmly. The size of a clone is reported for some rows only, either as once, few or many, or as a class for expanded clones.

D gene | J gene | V gene | clone size | CDR3 protein | CDR3 DNA
- | TRBJ2-3 | TRBV11-2 | few | CASSGLRDTQYF | TGTGCCAGCAGCGGACTAAGGGATACGCAGTATTTT
TRBD2 | TRBJ2-2 | TRBV13 | - | CASSVAGGTGELFF | TGTGCCAGCAGCGTAGCGGGGGGCACCGGGGAGCTGTTTTTT
- | TRBJ1-5 | TRBV4-1 | - | CASSLGTLGNQPQHF | TGCGCCAGCAGCCTCGGGACACTAGGGAATCAGCCCCAGCATTTT
- | TRBJ1-1 | TRBV9 | - | CASSVGGWTEAFF | TGTGCCAGCAGCGTAGGGGGGTGGACTGAAGCTTTCTTT
- | TRBJ1-1 | TRBV7-2 | few | CASSPGRGNTEAFF | TGTGCCAGCAGCCCGGGACGGGGGAACACTGAAGCTTTCTTT
TRBD1 | TRBJ1-2 | TRBV2 | - | CASSPGQGVSNYGYTF | TGTGCCAGCAGTCCGGGACAGGGGGTCTCCAACTATGGCTACACCTTC
TRBD1 | TRBJ2-7 | TRBV2 | few | CARSRGIDEQYF | TGTGCCAGGAGCAGGGGGATAGACGAGCAGTACTTC
- | TRBJ2-7 | TRBV27 | - | CASSAGGSYEQYF | TGTGCCAGCAGTGCAGGGGGGTCCTACGAGCAGTACTTC
- | TRBJ1-5 | TRBV30 | - | CAWSLGENQPQHF | TGTGCCTGGAGTTTGGGGGAGAATCAGCCCCAGCATTTT
TRBD1 | TRBJ2-7 | TRBV4-3 | - | CASSRTDRAERQYF | TGCGCCAGCAGCCGGACCGACAGGGCGGAGAGGCAGTACTTC
TRBD1 | TRBJ1-2 | TRBV7-9 | few | CASSSPGQAYGYTF | TGTGCCAGCAGCTCACCGGGACAGGCCTATGGCTACACCTTC
- | TRBJ1-4 | TRBV7-9 | few | CASSSPRPDEKLFF | TGTGCCAGCAGCTCCCCACGCCCGGATGAAAAACTGTTTTTT
- | TRBJ1-6 | TRBV19 | few | CASSIGGDNSPLHF | TGTGCCAGTAGTATCGGGGGTGACAATTCACCCCTCCACTTT
TRBD1 | TRBJ2-6 | TRBV30 | few | CAWNPGQGANVLTF | TGTGCCTGGAATCCGGGACAGGGGGCCAACGTCCTGACTTTC
- | TRBJ2-7 | TRBV4-1 | - | CASSQARRDMYSYEQYF | TGCGCCAGCAGCCAAGCACGCCGGGACATGTATTCCTACGAGCAGTACTTC
- | TRBJ2-6 | TRBV15 | - | CATSRTLSGANVLTF | TGTGCCACCAGCCGGACCCTCTCTGGGGCCAACGTCCTGACTTTC
- | TRBJ2-1 | TRBV30 | - | CAWSVDYNEQFF | TGTGCCTGGAGCGTAGACTACAATGAGCAGTTCTTC
TRBD1 | TRBJ1-1 | TRBV5-4 | once | CASSQDPTGGFNTEAFF | TGTGCCAGCAGCCAAGATCCCACAGGGGGCTTCAACACTGAAGCTTTCTTT
- | TRBJ2-7 | TRBV9 | - | CASSVGGGRTYEQYF | TGTGCCAGCAGCGTAGGAGGCGGGCGAACCTACGAGCAGTACTTC
TRBD1 | TRBJ2-1 | TRBV4-3 | few | CASSQYPGTGLHNEQFF | TGCGCCAGCAGCCAATACCCCGGGACAGGTTTGCACAATGAGCAGTTCTTC
- | TRBJ2-1 | TRBV29-1 | few | CTQGPWRGGSYNEQFF | TGCACCCAAGGCCCCTGGCGGGGAGGCTCCTACAATGAGCAGTTCTTC
- | TRBJ2-7 | TRBV13 | - | CASASWGALSYEQYF | TGTGCCAGCGCATCATGGGGGGCTCTCTCCTACGAGCAGTACTTC
- | TRBJ2-5 | TRBV7-2 | - | CASSHSWAQETQYF | TGTGCCAGCAGCCACTCTTGGGCACAAGAGACCCAGTACTTC
- | TRBJ2-7 | TRBV13 | - | CASSFDVSYEQYF | TGTGCCAGCAGCTTCGACGTCTCCTACGAGCAGTACTTC
TRBD1 | TRBJ1-2 | TRBV5-4 | few | CASSTPTGEANYGYTF | TGTGCCAGCAGCACCCCGACAGGGGAAGCTAACTATGGCTACACCTTC
- | TRBJ2-3 | TRBV25-1 | few | CASSESPVRQARTDTQYF | TGTGCCAGCAGTGAATCCCCTGTACGGCAAGCTCGCACAGATACGCAGTATTTT
- | TRBJ2-2 | TRBV6-5 | - | CASSYSRESYTGELFF | TGTGCCAGCAGTTACAGCAGGGAATCATACACCGGGGAGCTGTTTTTT
TRBD1 | TRBJ2-7 | TRBV27 | - | CASSLSPGTGSIEQYF | TGTGCCAGCAGTTTATCCCCCGGGACAGGGTCGATCGAGCAGTACTTC
- | TRBJ1-1 | TRBV30 | - | CAWRFGERTEAFF | TGTGCCTGGAGGTTTGGGGAAAGGACTGAAGCTTTCTTT
- | TRBJ1-1 | TRBV14 | - | CASSQPGLNTEAFF | TGTGCCAGCAGCCAGCCAGGGTTGAACACTGAAGCTTTCTTT
TRBD1 | TRBJ2-1 | TRBV5-6 | - | CASTSGQGDEQFF | TGTGCCAGCACCTCGGGACAGGGCGATGAGCAGTTCTTC
TRBD2 | TRBJ2-1 | TRBV27 | - | CASSSISGGAHEQFF | TGTGCCAGCAGTTCAATTAGCGGGGGGGCCCATGAGCAGTTCTTC
TRBD1 | TRBJ2-7 | TRBV29-1 | few | CSVVGTGSYEQYF | TGCAGCGTCGTCGGGACAGGGAGTTACGAGCAGTACTTC
- | TRBJ1-6 | TRBV5-1 | once | CASSFGQALGSPLHF | TGCGCCAGCAGCTTTGGGCAAGCGCTGGGCTCACCCCTCCACTTT
- | TRBJ1-2 | TRBV7-8 | - | CASSLARDNYGYTF | TGTGCCAGCAGCTTAGCGCGGGACAACTATGGCTACACCTTC
TRBD2 | TRBJ2-1 | TRBV19 | few | CASSILAGANNEQFF | TGTGCCAGTAGTATTCTAGCGGGGGCAAACAATGAGCAGTTCTTC
TRBD1 | TRBJ1-2 | TRBV7-2 | - | CASSLGYAGQAYGYTF | TGTGCCAGCAGCTTAGGTTACGCAGGACAGGCCTATGGCTACACCTTC
- | TRBJ2-6 | TRBV7-2 | few | CASSGNSGANVLTF | TGTGCCAGCAGCGGTAACTCTGGGGCCAACGTCCTGACTTTC
- | TRBJ2-3 | TRBV5-6 | - | CASSLSTDRPGTDTQYF | TGTGCCAGCAGCCTTTCAACTGACCGCCCTGGCACAGATACGCAGTATTTT
- | TRBJ1-2 | TRBV7-2 | - | CASSLETVNYGYTF | TGTGCCAGCAGCTTAGAGACAGTCAACTATGGCTACACCTTC
TRBD1 | TRBJ1-1 | TRBV19 | - | CASSLLDRATEAFF | TGTGCCAGTAGTCTCCTCGACAGGGCCACTGAAGCTTTCTTT
TRBD1 | TRBJ1-3 | TRBV13 | few | CASSFGQGGPGNTIYF | TGTGCCAGCAGCTTCGGACAGGGGGGGCCTGGAAACACCATATATTTT
- | TRBJ2-5 | TRBV5-1 | few | CASSLTQETQYF | TGCGCCAGCAGCTTAACCCAAGAGACCCAGTACTTC
- | TRBJ1-2 | TRBV7-9 | - | CASSLVVPGYTF | TGTGCCAGCAGCTTAGTCGTACCTGGCTACACCTTC
- | TRBJ2-7 | TRBV29-1 | - | CSVQTRVSYEQYF | TGCAGCGTTCAGACACGGGTCTCCTACGAGCAGTACTTC
- | TRBJ2-7 | TRBV5-1 | few | CASSLVTGRNEQYF | TGCGCCAGCAGCTTGGTGACAGGCCGAAACGAGCAGTACTTC
- | TRBJ2-3 | TRBV30 | once | CASIGGGTQYF | TGTGCCAGCATAGGGGGAGGGACGCAGTATTTT
- | TRBJ1-3 | TRBV30 | few | CASLSERGTIYF | TGTGCCTCACTGAGCGAGAGGGGCACCATATATTTT
TRBD2 | TRBJ2-1 | TRBV5-1 | few | CASSFASPGTSGGAQFF | TGCGCCAGCAGCTTTGCTAGTCCCGGGACTAGCGGGGGGGCCCAGTTCTTC
- | TRBJ1-1 | TRBV12-5 | - | CASGLATGTNTEAFF | TGTGCTAGTGGCCTTGCTACAGGGACGAACACTGAAGCTTTCTTT
- | TRBJ2-1 | TRBV19 | - | CASSPRYNEQFF | TGTGCCAGTAGTCCCCGCTACAATGAGCAGTTCTTC
- | TRBJ2-1 | TRBV27 | - | CASSLFGDSYNEQFF | TGTGCCAGCAGTTTATTCGGGGATTCCTACAATGAGCAGTTCTTC
TRBD2 | TRBJ2-3 | TRBV29-1 | - | CSVWGISGGSPSTDTQYF | TGCAGCGTTTGGGGGATTAGCGGGGGGTCCCCTAGCACAGATACGCAGTATTTT